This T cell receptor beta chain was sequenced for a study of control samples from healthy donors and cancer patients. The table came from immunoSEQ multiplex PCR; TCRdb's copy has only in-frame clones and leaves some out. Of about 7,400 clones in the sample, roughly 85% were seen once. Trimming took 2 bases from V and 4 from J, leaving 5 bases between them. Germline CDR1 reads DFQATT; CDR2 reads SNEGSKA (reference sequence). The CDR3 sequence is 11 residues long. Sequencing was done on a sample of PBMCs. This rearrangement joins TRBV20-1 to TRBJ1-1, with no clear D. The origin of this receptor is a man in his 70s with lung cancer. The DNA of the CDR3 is TGCAGTGCTAGATCAGGCACTGAAGCTTTCTTT. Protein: CSARSGTEAFF.